This TCR beta chain came from a study of OX40 agonist ivuxolimab in advanced cancers. Study background: Hepatocellular carcinoma, melanoma, renal cell or head and neck cancer was diagnosed in the dose-escalation patients.

Of note for this clone: The target antigen is unknown.

Trimming cost V 0 bases and J 5 bases, with 16 bases left between them. The germline V gene has CDR1 GTSNPN and CDR2 SVGIG (reference sequence). The CDR3 consists of 15 residues. Study observations and caveats: Patients who responded partially at 0.1-3.0 mg/kg showed clonal expansion ranking among the lowest. Doses of 0.1 to 3.0 mg/kg were accompanied by clonal expansion of CD4+ and CD8+ blood T cells by week 6.

This table comes from immunoSEQ multiplex PCR, and its TCRdb copy is limited to in-frame clones, with some not included. The data hold approximately 79,000 clones, with about nine tenths observed a single time. The TCR was taken from an adult with an advanced solid tumor such as melanoma, head and neck, liver or kidney cancer. V usage is TRBV30 and J usage is TRBJ1-1, with a tentative D call TRBD1 (5 bases). Sequences were derived from CD4+ or CD8+ T cells sorted from blood, sampled in a trial of the OX40 agonist ivuxolimab. CDR3 amino acids: CAWSVRGVIGTEAFF. In DNA form, the CDR3 reads TGTGCCTGGAGTGTACGAGGGGTGATTGGGACTGAAGCTTTCTTT.